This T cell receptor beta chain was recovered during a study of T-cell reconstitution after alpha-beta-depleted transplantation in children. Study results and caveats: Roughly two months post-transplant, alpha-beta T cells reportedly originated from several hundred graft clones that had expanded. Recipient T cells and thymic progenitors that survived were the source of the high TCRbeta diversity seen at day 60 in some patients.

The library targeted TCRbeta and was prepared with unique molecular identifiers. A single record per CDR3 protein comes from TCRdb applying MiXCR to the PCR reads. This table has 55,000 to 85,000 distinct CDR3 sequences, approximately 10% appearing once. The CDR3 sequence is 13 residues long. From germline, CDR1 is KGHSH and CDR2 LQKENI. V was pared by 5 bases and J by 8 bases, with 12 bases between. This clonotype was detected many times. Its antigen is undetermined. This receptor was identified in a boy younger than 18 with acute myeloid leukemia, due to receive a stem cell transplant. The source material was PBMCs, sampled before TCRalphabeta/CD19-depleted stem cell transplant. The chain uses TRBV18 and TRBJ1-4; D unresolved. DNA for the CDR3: TGTGCCAGCTCAGGGATCGGTGGAGAAAAACTGTTTTTT. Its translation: CASSGIGGEKLFF. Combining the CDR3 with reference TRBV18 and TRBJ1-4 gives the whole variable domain NAGVMQNPRHLVRRRGQEARLRCSPMKGHSHVYWYRQLPEEGLKFMVYLQKENIIDESGMPKERFSAEFPKEGPSILRIQQVVRGDSAAYFCASSGIGGEKLFFGSGTQLSVL.